This TCR beta chain comes out of a study of long-term antiretroviral therapy in people with HIV. The study, taken as a whole, reports: Repertoires with HIV possessed tighter CDR3 length spans than those of controls. Although diversity increased after ART, it remained lower than in transplant donor controls. Dominant in the repertoire at all time points were clones expanded before ART.

The CDR3 spans 16 residues. Germline lookup yields CDR1 SGHNT and CDR2 YYREEE (reference sequence). Trimming removed 4 bases from V and 5 bases from J, with 21 bases in between. This clone has only a few counts. Its antigen remains unidentified. With survey level as its setting, the immunoSEQ assay was v3.0. The assay was immunoSEQ multiplex PCR, and TCRdb's table has in-frame clones only and misses some. The sample shows tens of thousands of clones, about 86% of them seen only once. None of the participants with HIV were treated outside the United States. The sequencing here drew on unsorted PBMCs, taken 1.2 years after starting antiretroviral therapy. The rearrangement joins TRBV5-4 to TRBJ2-5; tentatively, D is TRBD1 (6 bases). The TCR was taken from a woman aged 50 to 60 with HIV. CDR3 sequence (DNA): TGTGCCAGCAGCGACCCGGACAGCGAGCAGTGGGAGACCCAGTACTTC. Amino acids: CASSDPDSEQWETQYF.